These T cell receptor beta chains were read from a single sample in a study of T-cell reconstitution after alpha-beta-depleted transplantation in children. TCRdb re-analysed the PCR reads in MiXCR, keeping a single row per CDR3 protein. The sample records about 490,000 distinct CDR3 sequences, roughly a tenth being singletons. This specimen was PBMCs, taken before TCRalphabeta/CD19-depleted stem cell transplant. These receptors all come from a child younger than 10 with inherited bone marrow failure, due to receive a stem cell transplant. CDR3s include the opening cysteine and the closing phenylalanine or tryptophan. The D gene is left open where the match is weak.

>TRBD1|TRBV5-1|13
CASSRDRKETQYF
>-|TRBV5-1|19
CASSLSGPGEGSGANVLTF
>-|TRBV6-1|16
CASSPINPKQGDGYTF
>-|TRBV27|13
CASRLIGTYEQYF
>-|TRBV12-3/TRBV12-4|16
CASSSHLAANTGELFF
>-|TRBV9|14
CASSYAGGGYEQYF
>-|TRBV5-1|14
CASSTRQKAGELFF
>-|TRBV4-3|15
CASSQDRVGDTEAFF
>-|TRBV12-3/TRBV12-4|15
CASSLGTRFVGELFF
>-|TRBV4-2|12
CASSRPLGEQYF
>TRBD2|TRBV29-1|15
CSVSGLAGGTGPQYF
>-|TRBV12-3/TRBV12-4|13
CASSPRDNEKLFF
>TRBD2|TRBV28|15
CASSAGTTVYNEQFF
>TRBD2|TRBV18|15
CASSPGLAGSGEQFF
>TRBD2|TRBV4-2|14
CASSPGLGTGELFF
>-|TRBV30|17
CAWSAPVYRETDNEQFF
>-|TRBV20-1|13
CSARALDRNEQFF
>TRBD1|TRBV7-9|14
CASSPRTGVFEAFF
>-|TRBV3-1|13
CASSQDSDSPLHF
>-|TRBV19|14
CASSIPPRGNEQFF
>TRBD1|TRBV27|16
CASSLYGTGRGQPQHF
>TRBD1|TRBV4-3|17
CASSQDPGTGSSYEQYF
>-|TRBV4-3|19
CASSQDLGYQYHSSYEQYF
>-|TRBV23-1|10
CAAFPNEQYF
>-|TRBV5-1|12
CASSFFPETQYF
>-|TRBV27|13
CASSQRDGNGYTF
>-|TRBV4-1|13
CASSQGVSTEAFF
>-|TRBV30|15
CAWTQDHKSSYEQYF
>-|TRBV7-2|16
CASSLEARTRGFEQYF
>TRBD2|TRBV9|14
CASSPRTSQETQYF
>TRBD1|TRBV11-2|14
CASSPWGTVYEQYF
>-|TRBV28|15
CASRRGEFGTDTQYF
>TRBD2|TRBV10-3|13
CAIWAGGLYEQYF
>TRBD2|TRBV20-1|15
CSAQGVAGGGETQYF
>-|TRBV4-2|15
CASSQDRGTPDTQYF
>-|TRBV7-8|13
CASSIQGNTEAFF
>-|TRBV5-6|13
CASSLVGIAGYTF
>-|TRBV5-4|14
CATLDDRISYEQYF
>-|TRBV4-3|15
CASSQVWGAGQPQHF
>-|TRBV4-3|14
CASSQERAGFGYTF
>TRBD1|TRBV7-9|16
CASSLFIGQDTDTQYF
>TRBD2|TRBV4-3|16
CASSQVSGTIYNEQFF
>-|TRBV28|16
CASSYLTGSYNSPLHF
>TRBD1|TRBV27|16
CASSDAAGTGPYEQYF
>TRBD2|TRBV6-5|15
CASSYYSGRTYEQYF